These 30 T cell receptor beta chains share one sample of origin, sequenced in a study of cytomegalovirus exposure and HLA in healthy donors. The PCR used 60 Vbeta and 13 Jbeta primers. TCRdb's copy holds only in-frame clones and misses some; the assay was immunoSEQ multiplex PCR. The table lists around 91,000 clones, approximately 89% of them singletons. Sequences were obtained from PBMCs. These receptors came from a young man in good health and CMV-seropositive.

The rearrangement uses TRBV28 and TRBJ1-2; TRBD1 matches 8 bases. After removal of 8 bases from V and 8 bases from J, the junction contained 13 bases not matched to a gene. The CDR3 is made up of 14 amino acids. Germline lookup yields CDR1 MDHEN and CDR2 SYDVKM. Here the CDR3 DNA reads TGTGCCAGCCTTAATACCGGACAGGGTCGCGGCTACACCTTC. Its protein is CASLNTGQGRGYTF.

The chain couples TRBV18 to TRBJ2-1; 7 nucleotides match TRBD2. Germline trimming cut 3 bases from V and 9 bases from J; bases unmatched to any gene: 2. Germline V gene lookup returns CDR1 KGHSH and CDR2 LQKENI. This CDR3 comprises 12 residues. The DNA of the CDR3 is TGTGCCAGCTCACCGGGAGGGATTGAGCAGTTCTTC. Protein: CASSPGGIEQFF.

This sequence joins TRBV10-2 and TRBJ2-7; D possibly corresponds to TRBD2 (5 bases). The V gene's germline CDR1 is WSHSY and CDR2 SAAADI. V lost 6 bases and J lost 3, with 12 bases in between. This CDR3 has 13 residues. The DNA for the CDR3 is TGCGCCAGCAGGGGGAGATACGTCTACGAGCAGTACTTC. Its protein product is CASRGRYVYEQYF.

The chain carries TRBV7-9 and TRBJ2-7; weak D call: TRBD2 (6 bases). The CDR3 is made up of 16 amino acids. CDR1 and CDR2 (germline): SEHNR, FQNEAQ (reference sequence). The V gene lost 1 base and the J gene lost 3 bases, with 16 bases spanning the gap. The CDR3 is CASSLGAASEYYEQYF. The CDR3 coding sequence is TGTGCCAGCAGCTTAGGGGCGGCTAGCGAGTACTACGAGCAGTACTTC.

V usage is TRBV6-6 and J usage is TRBJ1-6; 7 bases are a match to TRBD1. Trimming at V came to 6 bases and at J to 5 bases, leaving 7 bases not matched to a gene. Germline V gene lookup returns CDR1 MNHNY and CDR2 SVGAGI (reference sequence). The CDR3 runs 15 residues. Here the CDR3 DNA reads TGTGCCAGCAGACCTTCCGGGACAGATAATTCACCCCTCCACTTT. Encoded protein: CASRPSGTDNSPLHF.

The chain employs TRBV28 and TRBJ1-1; 7 bases line up with TRBD1. V lost 6 bases to trimming and J lost 5 bases; unmatched junction nucleotides: 9. Germline CDR1 is MDHEN and CDR2 is SYDVKM. The CDR3 extends over 14 amino acids. The CDR3 here is CASRDQGVRTEAFF. DNA of the CDR3: TGTGCCAGCAGAGACCAGGGGGTTCGAACTGAAGCTTTCTTT.

The chain is built from TRBV5-1 and TRBJ1-2, with 10 bases lining up with TRBD1. The germline V gene has CDR1 SGHRS and CDR2 YFSETQ. The CDR3 is 14 residues long. The junction had 0 bases not matched to a gene; V was cut back by 0 bases and J by 4 bases. The CDR3 sequence is CASSLGDRGYGYTF. CDR3 in DNA: TGCGCCAGCAGCTTGGGGGACAGGGGCTATGGCTACACCTTC.

The chain joins TRBV30 to TRBJ1-5; 7 bases match TRBD1. Germline CDR1 is GTSNPN and CDR2 is SVGIG (reference sequence). This CDR3 is 14 amino acids long. Unmatched junction bases numbered 2, after V lost 2 bases and J lost 1 base. The CDR3 DNA sequence: TGTGCCTGGAGTCAGGGGGTAAGCAATCAGCCCCAGCATTTT. This sequence encodes CAWSQGVSNQPQHF.

The chain joins TRBV4-2 to TRBJ1-5; D is unclear. Germline CDR1 LGHNA, CDR2 YNFKEQ. The CDR3 is 14 amino acids. V dropped 0 bases and J dropped 4 bases, with 7 bases sitting between them. The DNA of the CDR3 is TGTGCCAGCAGCCAAGACTACCCGAATCAGCCCCAGCATTTT. Residues: CASSQDYPNQPQHF.

This rearrangement joins TRBV21-1 to TRBJ2-4; the DNA was not compared with TRBD1, the D call given in the table. TRBV21-1 is annotated as a pseudogene. The CDR3 loop spans 14 amino acids. CDR3 sequence (DNA): TGTGCCAGCAGCAATTGGACAGGGGAAAACATTCAGTACTTC. This gives the protein CASSNWTGENIQYF.

The genes are TRBV7-8 and TRBJ2-3, with D tentatively TRBD2 (5 bases). This CDR3 is 15 amino acids long. Trimming took off 1 base at V and 0 bases at J, with 8 bases between the two ends. CDR1 is SGHVS, CDR2 FQNEAQ, per germline. This chain's CDR3 is CASSLGRISTDTQYF. The DNA of the CDR3 is TGTGCCAGCAGCTTAGGGAGGATAAGCACAGATACGCAGTATTTT.

The chain uses TRBV19 and TRBJ1-2; no clear D gene. Trimming cost V 4 bases and J 4 bases, with 13 bases left between them. CDR1 and CDR2 from the germline V gene are LNHDA and SQIVND (reference sequence). This CDR3 is built from 14 residues. The CDR3 DNA reads TGTGCCAGTAGTAAGGCGGCGGCGGGCTATGGCTACACCTTC. Translating gives CASSKAAAGYGYTF.

The chain has TRBV28 and TRBJ1-1, with a possible D match to TRBD1 (5 bases). Trimming took off 2 bases at V and 4 bases at J, with 14 bases between the two ends. CDR1 MDHEN and CDR2 SYDVKM come from the germline V gene. This CDR3 contains 15 residues. The CDR3 nucleotides are TGTGCCAGCAGTTTAGTCCACAGGTTAGGCACTGAAGCTTTCTTT. It yields the protein CASSLVHRLGTEAFF.

This clone was seen only once. The chain employs TRBV30 and TRBJ2-6; D is undetermined. The CDR3 totals 13 residues. The V end was cut by 3 bases, the J end by 0 bases, with 3 bases between. Germline assignment: CDR1 GTSNPN and CDR2 SVGIG (reference sequence). CDR3 sequence (DNA): TGTGCCTGGAGATACTCTGGGGCCAACGTCCTGACTTTC. Amino acid sequence: CAWRYSGANVLTF. Full variable domain (outside the CDR3, taken from reference TRBV30 and TRBJ2-6): SQTIHQWPATLVQPVGSPLSLECTVEGTSNPNLYWYRQAAGRGLQLLFYSVGIGQISSEVPQNLSASRPQDRQFILSSKKLLLSDSGFYLCAWRYSGANVLTFGAGSRLTVL.

This clone was detected only a few times. The chain recombines TRBV4-1 with TRBJ2-1; a possible D gene is TRBD2 (6 bases). The CDR3 is made up of 14 amino acids. V was pared by 5 bases and J by 0 bases, with 8 bases between. The germline V gene has CDR1 MGHRA and CDR2 YSYEKL. The CDR3 sequence: CASSYGSSYNEQFF. The CDR3 DNA follows: TGCGCCAGCAGCTACGGGAGCTCCTACAATGAGCAGTTCTTC.

The gene calls are TRBV19 and TRBJ2-7; TRBD2 agrees at 7 bases. J was trimmed by 0 bases and V by 0 bases; bases with no gene match: 5. From germline, CDR1 is LNHDA and CDR2 SQIVND (reference sequence). The CDR3 is 16 amino acids. The CDR3 loop reads CASSIEGGRFSYEQYF. The CDR3 DNA sequence: TGTGCCAGTAGTATAGAGGGCGGGAGATTCTCCTACGAGCAGTACTTC.

This chain connects TRBV11-2 to TRBJ1-1; 8 bases map to TRBD1. CDR3 length equals 14 residues. The germline CDR1 and CDR2 sequences are SGHAT and FQNNGV. V shed 3 bases and J 0 bases; nucleotides not matched to a gene: 0. The CDR3 nucleotides are TGTGCCAGCAGCTTGGACAGGGTGAACACTGAAGCTTTCTTT. Its protein is CASSLDRVNTEAFF. Based on the CDR3 plus reference TRBV11-2 and TRBJ1-1, the full variable domain is EAGVAQSPRYKIIEKRQSVAFWCNPISGHATLYWYQQILGQGPKLLIQFQNNGVVDDSQLPKDRFSAERLKGVDSTLKIQPAKLEDSAVYLCASSLDRVNTEAFFGQGTRLTVV.

This rearrangement joins TRBV5-1 to TRBJ2-2, with TRBD2 matching 10 bases. Germline CDR1 is SGHRS and CDR2 is YFSETQ. This CDR3 comprises 15 residues. V was pared by 1 base and J by 6 bases, with 3 bases of the junction left unmatched. The CDR3 DNA sequence: TGCGCCAGCAGCTTGCTAGCGGGAGCCCCCGGGGAGCTGTTTTTT. It specifies CASSLLAGAPGELFF.

This clone was counted only a few times. This chain uses TRBV4-2 with TRBJ2-4; the D gene is possibly TRBD1 (6 bases). CDR1 and CDR2 (germline): LGHNA, YNFKEQ. V was trimmed by 0 bases and J by 0 bases, leaving 12 bases between them. The CDR3 is made up of 17 amino acids. The CDR3 sequence: CASSQEDSFLAKNIQYF. The CDR3, as DNA: TGTGCCAGCAGCCAAGAGGACAGCTTTCTAGCCAAAAACATTCAGTACTTC.

The V and J genes are TRBV6-5 and TRBJ1-2; 10 bases align to TRBD1. Trimming at V came to 2 bases and at J to 1 base, leaving 4 bases not matched to a gene. This CDR3 is built from 16 residues. Looked up from germline, CDR1 is MNHEY and CDR2 is SVGAGI. CDR3 nucleotide sequence: TGTGCCAGCAGTTACAGGGGACAGGGGTTTAACTATGGCTACACCTTC. Its translation is CASSYRGQGFNYGYTF.

This chain connects TRBV5-6 to TRBJ1-2; 8 bases map to TRBD1. The CDR3 has 15 amino acids. The ends lost 4 bases at V and 6 bases at J; junction bases unmatched: 11. The germline V gene has CDR1 SGHDT and CDR2 YYEEEE. CDR3 coding DNA: TGTGCCAGCAGCCTATGGACAGGGCCTGTCCATGGCTACACCTTC. Its translation: CASSLWTGPVHGYTF. Supplemented by reference TRBV5-6 and TRBJ1-2, the full variable domain reads DAGVTQSPTHLIKTRGQQVTLRCSPKSGHDTVSWYQQALGQGPQFIFQYYEEEERQRGNFPDRFSGHQFPNYSSELNVNALLLGDSALYLCASSLWTGPVHGYTFGSGTRLTVV.

The V and J genes are TRBV7-9 and TRBJ2-1, with 9 positions matching TRBD2. The CDR3 extends over 15 amino acids. The germline gives CDR1 SEHNR, CDR2 FQNEAQ (reference sequence). J gave up 6 bases and V 1 base, and 4 bases lay outside the gene matches. The DNA of the CDR3 is TGTGCCAGCAGCTTAGGTCTAGCGGGAATCAATGAGCAGTTCTTC. The encoded protein is CASSLGLAGINEQFF.

V gene TRBV5-6 combines with J gene TRBJ1-1, with 9 positions matching TRBD1. Germline CDR1 reads SGHDT; CDR2 reads YYEEEE. V shed 4 bases, J shed 5 bases, and the junction held 9 bases outside the gene matches. This CDR3 has 15 amino acids. The CDR3 nucleotides read TGTGCCAGCAGCGTACACAGGGGGCGAGGGACTGAAGCTTTCTTT. Translated, it gives CASSVHRGRGTEAFF.

The V gene is TRBV7-9, the J gene TRBJ1-3, with 11 bases matching TRBD1. J was trimmed by 3 bases and V by 0 bases; bases with no gene match: 4. CDR1 SEHNR and CDR2 FQNEAQ come from the germline V gene (reference sequence). The CDR3 runs to 17 residues. DNA for the CDR3: TGTGCCAGCAGCTTAGCCGGGACAGGGGGTATTGGAAACACCATATATTTT. Translating gives CASSLAGTGGIGNTIYF.

The chain has TRBV10-3 and TRBJ1-2, with 7 bases that match TRBD1. After removal of 0 bases from V and 4 bases from J, the junction contained 2 bases not matched to a gene. Germline CDR1 is ENHRY and CDR2 is SYGVKD. The CDR3 contains 14 residues. In nucleotides, the CDR3 is TGTGCCATCAGTGAGTCCGGGACAGTCTATGGCTACACCTTC. As protein: CAISESGTVYGYTF.

The gene calls are TRBV7-2 and TRBJ2-7, with D possibly TRBD1 on 5 matching bases. In germline, CDR1 is SGHTA, CDR2 FQGNSA. This CDR3 comprises 14 residues. V lost 1 base, J lost 2 bases, and 9 bases lay in between. The CDR3 DNA follows: TGTGCCAGCAGCTTAGTCAGGGCGCCCTACGAGCAGTACTTC. Its translation is CASSLVRAPYEQYF.

This chain connects TRBV7-2 to TRBJ2-1; TRBD2 agrees at 13 bases. Trimming removed 5 bases from V and 10 bases from J; junction bases left unmatched: 11. This CDR3 is 16 amino acids long. Looked up from germline, CDR1 is SGHTA and CDR2 is FQGNSA. The CDR3 sequence: CASSLGLAGPILEQFF. The DNA of the CDR3 is TGTGCCAGCAGCCTGGGACTAGCGGGACCCATCTTGGAGCAGTTCTTC.

This rearrangement joins TRBV30 to TRBJ1-1, with D perhaps TRBD1 (5 bases). The CDR3 spans 14 residues. In germline, CDR1 is GTSNPN, CDR2 SVGIG (reference sequence). V was cut by 3 bases and J by 1 base, with 12 bases left in between. The CDR3 loop is CAWRTTEKNTEAFF. CDR3 DNA: TGTGCCTGGAGAACGACAGAGAAGAACACTGAAGCTTTCTTT.

This rearrangement joins TRBV6-1 to TRBJ2-7; D remains ambiguous. This CDR3 comprises 13 residues. V was clipped by 2 bases and J by 7 bases, with 12 bases between them. Germline values: CDR1 MNHNS, CDR2 SASEGT. The CDR3 spells CASSEFLRSEQYF. The CDR3 coding sequence is TGTGCCAGCAGTGAATTCTTGAGGTCGGAGCAGTACTTC.

CDR3 nucleotides: TGTGCCAGCAGTGAAGGTGGCGGAGGAAAACTGTTTTTT. This translates into CASSEGGGGKLFF. This chain joins TRBV6-1 and TRBJ1-4; no definite D call. The CDR3 is 13 residues long. V was trimmed by 1 base and J by 10 bases, leaving 10 bases between them. The germline V gene encodes CDR1 MNHNS and CDR2 SASEGT.